This entry concerns a single T cell receptor beta chain. Its antigen is unknown. Libraries were prepared by immunoSEQ multiplex PCR; TCRdb keeps only in-frame clonotypes and omits some of them. The sample carries about 110,000 clones, about 86% recorded once. CDR1 SGHDT and CDR2 YYEEEE come from the germline V gene. The trim removed 3 bases at V and 8 bases at J, leaving 3 bases unmatched. The CDR3 spans 13 residues. This entry belongs to a study of T cell responses to AZD1222 COVID-19 vaccine. About the research overall: Second doses were pooled across both intervals (about 4 or about 12 weeks). Broader study findings: Reportedly, close to half of spike-specific TCRs are directed against unmutated variant regions. Donors skewed white British and female; clonal diversity was possibly underestimated. Spike-specific TCR breadth and depth grew following two AZD1222 doses.

The sample here was peripheral blood, taken on day 0 of AZD1222 vaccination. V usage is TRBV5-6 and J usage is TRBJ1-2, with 11 nucleotides matching TRBD1. The receptor was derived from an adult in good health. The CDR3 sequence: CASSWDRGAGYTF. The CDR3 DNA is TGTGCCAGCAGCTGGGACAGGGGGGCGGGCTACACCTTC.